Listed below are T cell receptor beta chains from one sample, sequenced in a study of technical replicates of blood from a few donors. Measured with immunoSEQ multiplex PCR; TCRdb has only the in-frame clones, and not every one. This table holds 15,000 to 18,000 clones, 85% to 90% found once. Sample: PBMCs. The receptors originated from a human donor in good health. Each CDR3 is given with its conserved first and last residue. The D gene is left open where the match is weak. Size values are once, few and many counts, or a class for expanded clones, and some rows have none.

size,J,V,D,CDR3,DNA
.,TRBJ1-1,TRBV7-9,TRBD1,CASRWTGSEAFF,TGTGCCAGCAGGTGGACAGGGTCTGAAGCTTTCTTT
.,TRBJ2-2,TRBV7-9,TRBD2,CASSSPPGLAGVSTGELFF,TGTGCCAGCAGCTCTCCACCGGGACTAGCGGGAGTTAGTACCGGGGAGCTGTTTTTT
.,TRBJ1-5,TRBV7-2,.,CASSLGGGAGNQPQHF,TGTGCCAGCAGCCTAGGGGGGGGCGCAGGCAATCAGCCCCAGCATTTT
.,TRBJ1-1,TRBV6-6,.,CASNRVDTEAFF,TGTGCCAGCAACAGGGTGGACACTGAAGCTTTCTTT
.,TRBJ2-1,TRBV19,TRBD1,CASSPMRDSPTEQFF,TGTGCCAGTAGCCCAATGAGGGACAGTCCTACTGAGCAGTTCTTC
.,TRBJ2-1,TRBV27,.,CASSLYPNEQFF,TGTGCCAGCAGTTTGTATCCCAATGAGCAGTTCTTC
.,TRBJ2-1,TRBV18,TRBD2,CASSPPAWGEGEDEQFF,TGTGCCAGCTCACCCCCCGCTTGGGGGGAGGGCGAGGATGAGCAGTTCTTC
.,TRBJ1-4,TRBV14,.,CASSTPGAAYEKLFF,TGTGCCAGCAGCACCCCAGGGGCTGCCTATGAAAAACTGTTTTTT
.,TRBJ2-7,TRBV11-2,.,CASSLGRGSYEQYF,TGTGCCAGCAGCTTAGGCCGGGGCTCCTACGAGCAGTACTTC
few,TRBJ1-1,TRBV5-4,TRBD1,CASSLWDRNTEAFF,TGTGCCAGCAGCTTATGGGACAGAAACACTGAAGCTTTCTTT
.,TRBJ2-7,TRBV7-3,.,CASSLIRETYEQYF,TGTGCCAGCAGCCTAATCAGGGAAACCTACGAGCAGTACTTC
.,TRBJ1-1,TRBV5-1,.,CASSFLTGNTEAFF,TGCGCCAGCAGCTTCCTGACAGGGAACACTGAAGCTTTCTTT
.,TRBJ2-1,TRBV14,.,CASRSSAYNEQFF,TGTGCCAGCAGAAGTTCGGCCTACAATGAGCAGTTCTTC
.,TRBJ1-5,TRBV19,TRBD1,CASSTQGAGNQPQHF,TGTGCCAGTAGTACGCAGGGGGCCGGCAATCAGCCCCAGCATTTT
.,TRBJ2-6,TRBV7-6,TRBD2,CASSFGGGRAVGANVLTF,TGTGCCAGCAGTTTCGGGGGCGGGAGGGCCGTTGGGGCCAACGTCCTGACTTTC
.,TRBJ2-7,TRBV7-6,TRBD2,CASSLGLGSGSGEQYF,TGTGCCAGCAGCTTAGGGTTGGGTAGCGGGAGTGGCGAGCAGTACTTC
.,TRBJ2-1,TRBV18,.,CASSLLSNGRVSYNEQFF,TGTGCCAGCTCACTTCTGTCTAACGGGAGAGTGTCCTACAATGAGCAGTTCTTC
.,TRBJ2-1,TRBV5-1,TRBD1,CASSPSGTANNEQFF,TGCGCCAGCAGTCCCTCTGGGACAGCTAACAATGAGCAGTTCTTC
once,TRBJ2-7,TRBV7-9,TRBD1,CASTPGRGFDYEQYF,TGTGCCAGCACCCCTGGCAGGGGGTTCGACTACGAGCAGTACTTC
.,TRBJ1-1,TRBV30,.,CAWSVQRRGFKPEAFF,TGTGCCTGGAGTGTACAAAGGAGAGGGTTTAAGCCTGAAGCTTTCTTT
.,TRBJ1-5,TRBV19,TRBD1,CASSRTGRADQPQHF,TGTGCCAGTAGTAGGACAGGGAGGGCGGATCAGCCCCAGCATTTT
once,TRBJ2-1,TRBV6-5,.,CASSRQAYNEQFF,TGTGCCAGCAGTCGACAGGCCTACAATGAGCAGTTCTTC
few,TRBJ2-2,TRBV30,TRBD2,CAWKRPWGGSTGELFF,TGTGCCTGGAAAAGGCCCTGGGGAGGGAGCACCGGGGAGCTGTTTTTT
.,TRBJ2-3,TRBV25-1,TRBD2,CASSERRERDTQYF,TGTGCCAGCAGTGAACGGCGGGAGAGAGATACGCAGTATTTT
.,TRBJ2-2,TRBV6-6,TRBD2,CASRGTSGRAGELFF,TGTGCCAGCAGAGGGACTAGCGGGAGAGCCGGGGAGCTGTTTTTT
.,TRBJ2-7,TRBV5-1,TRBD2,CASSWAGGPVDEQYF,TGCGCCAGCAGCTGGGCGGGAGGGCCAGTCGACGAGCAGTACTTC
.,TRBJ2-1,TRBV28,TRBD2,CASAAGGSYNEQFF,TGTGCCAGCGCAGCGGGAGGGTCCTACAATGAGCAGTTCTTC
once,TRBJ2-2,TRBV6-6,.,CASSRGSNTGELFF,TGTGCCAGCTCGAGAGGGTCGAACACCGGGGAGCTGTTTTTT
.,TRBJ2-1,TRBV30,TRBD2,CAWNLAGGEQFF,TGTGCCTGGAATCTAGCGGGAGGCGAGCAGTTCTTC
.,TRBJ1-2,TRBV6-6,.,CASSEAGRTYGYTF,TGTGCCAGCAGCGAGGCAGGGCGAACCTATGGCTACACCTTC
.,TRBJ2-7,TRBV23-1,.,CASRDDYYEQYF,TGCGCCAGCAGGGACGACTACTACGAGCAGTACTTC
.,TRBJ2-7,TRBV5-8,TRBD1,CASRFGTGLPAEQYF,TGTGCCAGCAGGTTTGGGACAGGGCTCCCTGCCGAGCAGTACTTC
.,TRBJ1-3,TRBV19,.,CASTGFSGNTIYF,TGTGCCAGTACAGGGTTCTCAGGAAACACCATATATTTT
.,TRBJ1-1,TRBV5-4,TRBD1,CASSSPLGQGLGTEAFF,TGTGCCAGCAGCTCCCCCTTGGGACAGGGATTGGGCACTGAAGCTTTCTTT
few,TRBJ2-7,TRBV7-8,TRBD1,CASRKTQGPSYEQYF,TGTGCCAGCAGAAAAACACAGGGGCCGTCTTACGAGCAGTACTTC
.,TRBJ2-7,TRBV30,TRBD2,CAWSEGLAGAEQYF,TGTGCCTGGAGTGAGGGACTAGCGGGAGCCGAGCAGTACTTC
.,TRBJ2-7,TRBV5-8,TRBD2,CASSLGEGYEQYF,TGTGCCAGCAGCTTGGGGGAGGGTTACGAGCAGTACTTC
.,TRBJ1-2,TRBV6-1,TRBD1,CASKSDRGLQGGYTF,TGTGCCAGCAAGTCAGACAGGGGGTTGCAAGGTGGCTACACCTTC
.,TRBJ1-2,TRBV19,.,CASSIQGGPAGYTF,TGTGCCAGTAGTATACAAGGGGGACCTGCGGGCTACACCTTC
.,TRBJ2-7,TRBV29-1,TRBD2,CSVVLAGFSREQYF,TGCAGCGTGGTACTAGCGGGATTTTCCCGCGAGCAGTACTTC
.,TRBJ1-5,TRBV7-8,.,CASSFTSDLGNQPQHF,TGTGCCAGCAGTTTCACGTCGGACTTAGGCAATCAGCCCCAGCATTTT
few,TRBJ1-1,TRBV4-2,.,CASSQALRTVNTEAFF,TGTGCCAGCAGCCAAGCCCTTAGGACAGTGAACACTGAAGCTTTCTTT
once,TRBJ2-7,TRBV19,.,CASRGSISYEQYF,TGTGCCAGCCGGGGAAGCATCTCCTACGAGCAGTACTTC
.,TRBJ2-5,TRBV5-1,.,CASSLAQAQETQYF,TGCGCCAGCAGCTTGGCACAGGCCCAAGAGACCCAGTACTTC
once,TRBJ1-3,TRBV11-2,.,CASSLQGSGNTIYF,TGTGCCAGCAGCTTACAGGGCTCTGGAAACACCATATATTTT
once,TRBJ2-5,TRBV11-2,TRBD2,CASSSRGLAGGLGTQYF,TGTGCCAGCAGCTCAAGGGGGCTAGCGGGAGGGCTTGGGACCCAGTACTTC
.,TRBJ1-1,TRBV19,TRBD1,CASKRQGEAEAFF,TGTGCCAGTAAAAGACAGGGAGAGGCTGAAGCTTTCTTT
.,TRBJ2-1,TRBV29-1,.,CSVGGNEQFF,TGCAGCGTTGGCGGTAATGAGCAGTTCTTC
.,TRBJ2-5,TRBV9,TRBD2,CASSVGGLAEQETQYF,TGTGCCAGCAGCGTAGGAGGACTAGCGGAGCAAGAGACCCAGTACTTC
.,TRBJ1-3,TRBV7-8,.,CASSLEGTSGNTIYF,TGTGCCAGCAGCTTGGAGGGAACCTCTGGAAACACCATATATTTT
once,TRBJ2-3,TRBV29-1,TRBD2,CSVDLTSGRASTDTQYF,TGCAGCGTTGATCTCACTAGCGGGAGAGCTAGCACAGATACGCAGTATTTT
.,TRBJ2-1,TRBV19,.,CASSIWRNEQFF,TGTGCCAGTAGTATCTGGAGGAATGAGCAGTTCTTC
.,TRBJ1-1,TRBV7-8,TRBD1,CASTELQGVENTEAFF,TGTGCCAGCACCGAACTCCAGGGGGTGGAGAACACTGAAGCTTTCTTT